The subject of this entry is one T cell receptor beta chain. The target of this receptor is not known. No per-base quality is available; no much larger clone lies one base away. These data belong to a study of cytomegalovirus exposure and HLA in healthy donors (dated 2017 in TCRdb). In the study overall: According to an earlier analysis of a few hundred of the donors, about 179 million T cells yielded 117 million unique TCR beta sequences and about 300 Gb of sequence data. About 320 gigabases of sequencing data and approximately 84 million unique TCR sequences were included in an early release covering about 700 HLA-typed donors. Among the roughly 400 genotyped donors, approximately 81% belonged to the genetic ancestry cluster associated with self-reported Caucasian donors. The study was designed to test whether signatures of past pathogen exposure could be identified by cataloging public T cell receptors. The study profiled the T cell repertoires of under 850 subjects by immunosequencing and related them to cytomegalovirus serostatus. A separate validation cohort of approximately 130 different subjects was used in addition to the 666-subject first cohort. High-throughput TCR immunosequencing, statistical association of individual TCRs with disease status, and machine learning were combined to predict cytomegalovirus infection status. In a later analysis, previously published TCR beta repertoires from about 670 donors were re-analyzed and high-resolution HLA genotyping was added so that TCR occurrence patterns could be studied. Rather than drawing on any new phenotypic data, the later analysis identified candidate immune exposures from TCR beta sequences and the way those sequences occurred across donors. An earlier analysis of roughly 600 of the donors used high-throughput TCR beta sequencing to judge whether each TCR beta V gene segment behaved as functional or pseudogenic. Donor age, sex, ethnicity and CMV serostatus were compiled together with the repertoire data. In a later genetic analysis, genome-wide SNP genotypes for about 55% of the roughly 670 donors were used, and that subset was treated as a discovery cohort. All discovery cohort repertoires had been generated using a single sequencing platform. Both class I and class II loci were covered by HLA typing, at four-digit resolution. Typing coverage differed by locus: A, B, C, DRB1 and DQB1 were typed in about 620-630 donors, DQA1 in about 500, DPA1 in some 600, and DPB1 in just under 490. Because of strong linkage in the cohort, roughly five DR-DQ haplotypes were treated as single units for association and clustering. Across under 500 genotyped donors of the cohort, an average of roughly 250,000 unique TCR beta nucleotide sequences per donor were sequenced, and roughly a sixth of those sequences were non-productive.

In total, approximately 610 healthy bone marrow donors made up the cohort. At the time of sampling, every cohort member was nominally healthy, though immune exposures that went unrecorded were likely present. The donor tested CMV seropositive, placing the donor among the roughly 300 seropositive members of the cohort. A peripheral blood sample was collected from each donor, and TCR beta sequencing was performed on peripheral blood mononuclear cells. The Qiagen DNeasy Blood Extraction Kit was used to extract genomic DNA from the blood cell samples. Libraries were built with the immunoSEQ multiplex PCR assay. The multiplex PCR relied on a mix of 60 forward primers for TCR Vbeta segments and 13 reverse primers for TCR Jbeta segments. A multiplex PCR assay on genomic DNA amplified the CDR3 region of rearranged TCR beta genes. The amplified TCR beta libraries were sequenced on the Illumina HiSeq System as 87-base-pair reads. Regarding the original processing steps: In a later analysis, tens of millions of unique TCR beta chains were counted across the roughly 670 repertoires, and about 9.9 million of these chains were shared by at least two donors. To remove PCR and sequencing errors, raw reads were error-corrected and collapsed into unique sequences using a nearest-neighbor algorithm that merged closely related sequences. V, D and J gene segments were assigned by aligning CDR3 sequences to IMGT reference sequences. Each retained sequence needed at least a six-nucleotide match to both a V gene segment and a J gene segment. A rearrangement counted as productive if the CDR3 had no stop codons and remained in frame with V and J, and every other rearrangement counted as non-productive. Following IMGT convention, CDR3 was defined as the stretch from the second conserved V-encoded cysteine to the conserved J-encoded phenylalanine. In an earlier analysis of more than 550 of the donors, sequences lacking an unambiguous match to a single V gene segment were excluded. In an earlier analysis of a few hundred of the donors, a V segment was called functional when productive rearrangements were above 56.7%, and segregating when the standard deviation between donors exceeded 5%. A statistical classification framework was built for diagnosing cytomegalovirus status from the catalog of TCR beta chain sequences. A later analysis assigned V and J genes by comparing TCR nucleotide sequences with IMGT/GENE-DB human TR gene sequences. The TCRdist pipeline was used in a later analysis to assign CDR3 sequences and most-parsimonious VDJ recombination scenarios. In a later analysis, every TCR beta chain was defined by the combination of its CDR3 amino acid sequence and its V-gene family, and reads without a unique V-gene family were dropped. To address suspected cross-contamination and a sequencing artifact, a later analysis removed a few hundred highly shared, low-generation-probability nucleotide sequences. In a later analysis, a clonal expansion index was calculated for each public chain from normalized within-repertoire ranks of inferred template counts. In a later analysis, generation probabilities were computed with a VDJ recombination model fitted to out-of-frame rearrangements, and the resulting probabilities were checked against IGoR. In a later analysis, TCR-TCR, TCR-HLA and TCR-CMV co-occurrence was scored with hypergeometric tests, and a repertoire-size bias correction was applied to TCR pairs. In a later analysis, false discovery rates were estimated by permuting HLA or CMV assignments 20 times. In a later analysis, co-occurring TCRs were grouped with DBSCAN, and TCRdist sequence similarity was added when clustering was performed within HLA-allele-positive subsets. Repertoires with fewer than 30,000 or more than 120,000 public chains, plus five repertoires with anomalous nucleotide sharing, were excluded from co-occurrence clustering. TCRdb limited this immuneACCESS table to in-frame rearrangements with V and J called. A share of clones is missing; checked studies link under half to unresolved V genes, and the rest is unexplained. The V and J calls and clone size come from that table; D and trimming were worked out from the DNA. The table for this sample lists around 92,000 clones; around 81% of them were counted only once. The top ten clonotypes cover roughly 3.8% of the sample.

General study outcomes and caveats: In a later analysis, most CMV-associated TCR beta chains were found to appear HLA-restricted, with HLA associations seemingly driven largely by CMV exposure. In a later analysis, more than 15,000 TCR beta sequences were associated with specific HLA alleles at a false discovery rate of 0.05. A later analysis found that HLA-associated TCR beta chains were more clonally expanded and had lower generation probabilities than equally common non-associated chains. According to a later analysis, parvovirus B19, influenza, CMV and Epstein-Barr virus appeared linked to several top co-occurrence clusters. An earlier analysis of roughly 570 of the donors showed that most TCR beta V segments appeared in productive rearrangements either about 87% or about 30% of the time, which broadly matched IMGT annotations. In both the original and validation cohorts, the classifier was reported to diagnose cytomegalovirus status with high specificity and sensitivity. The study listed 164 TCR beta chains as associated with cytomegalovirus. Correlated functional status among segregating V segments might be attributable to linkage disequilibrium, but an unknown experimental factor could not be ruled out. Sequencing depth was assumed to be roughly uniform across donors in the presence/absence analyses, though that assumption may not hold. The only immune exposure information available for the cohort was CMV serostatus. A later genetic analysis associated a missense DCLRE1C variant with V-gene and J-gene trimming of TCR beta chains, and an independent cohort replicated the association. A few of the identified cytomegalovirus-associated TCR beta chains were confirmed in vitro to be specific for cytomegalovirus antigens. Across donors, most TCR sequences were observed very rarely, whereas some public TCRs were present in many individuals. In a later genetic analysis, fewer N-insertions in productive TCRs were reported among donors in an Asian-associated ancestry cluster than the roughly 700-donor mean. A cluster of highly shared sequence variants was judged likely to represent a technical artifact of the sequencing pipeline. Because HLA typing was missing for some donors at each locus, association tests included only the typed subset. The earlier analysis of about 600 of the donors excluded roughly 17 rarely observed V segments, including chromosome 9 orphons, because counts were too low. In a later analysis, the rate of TCR association differed among HLA loci, with DRB1 alleles having the most associated TCRs and HLA-C alleles having the fewest. Assigning TCR associations to individual alleles was difficult when HLA alleles, especially DR and DQ, strongly co-occurred. According to the authors, the approach could potentially be generalized to other disease states and immunological phenotypes. A further reported finding was that TCR beta sequences accurately predicted the HLA-A and HLA-B alleles for most subjects in the first cohort. The cohort was sequenced for TCR beta chains only, and without alpha or paired-chain data the features that could be detected were limited.

This TCR derives from a female donor in good health and CMV-seropositive. The sequenced sample consisted of PBMCs.

The sequenced DNA is TGTGCCAGCAGCCATTTGGGACAGGCCTTCACCGGGGAGCTGTTTTTT. It translates as CASSHLGQAFTGELFF. The chain is made from TRBV7-2 and TRBJ2-2; TRBD1 fits 8 bases in the junction. As encoded in the germline V gene, CDR1 is SGHTA while CDR2 is FQGNSA. Trimmed from V: 5 bases; trimmed from J: 4 bases; junction bases lacking a gene match: 9. The CDR3 measures 16 amino acids from cysteine to phenylalanine. This entry keeps only the CDR3 DNA: 48 bases, framed from base 1.